Below, 15 T cell receptor beta chains from the same sample are listed, as sequenced in a study of cytotoxic CD8 clonotypes in ibrutinib-treated CLL. Assay: immunoSEQ multiplex PCR; the TCRdb copy retains only in-frame clones and omits some. The data contain 200,000 or so clones, roughly three quarters of them seen just once; the ten biggest clones take up roughly an eighth. This material consisted of PBMCs, taken after 12 months of ibrutinib treatment. The receptors come from a human donor with chronic lymphocytic leukemia.

This clone turned up a few times. V usage is TRBV18 and J usage is TRBJ2-7, with TRBD1 identical over 7 bases. The CDR3 runs to 14 residues. Trimming took 3 bases from V and 5 from J; bases not matched to a gene: 7. Looked up from germline, CDR1 is KGHSH and CDR2 is LQKENI. CDR3 sequence (DNA): TGTGCCAGCTCACCGGACAGGCACGTCGACGAGCAGTACTTC. Protein sequence: CASSPDRHVDEQYF.

The chain combines TRBV9 with TRBJ1-1; unclear D gene. Per the germline V gene, CDR1 is SGDLS and CDR2 is YYNGEE. V was cut by 0 bases and J by 0 bases, with 12 bases left in between. CDR3 length: 16 amino acids. CDR3 loop: CASSVGGSYLNTEAFF. For the CDR3, the DNA is TGTGCCAGCAGCGTAGGGGGTTCTTATCTGAACACTGAAGCTTTCTTT.

The V and J genes are TRBV5-1 and TRBJ1-2, with 11 bases fitting TRBD1. Germline CDR1 SGHRS, CDR2 YFSETQ. The CDR3 sequence is 19 residues long. Trimming removed 3 bases from V and 6 bases from J; junction bases left unmatched: 19. This chain's CDR3 is CASSYFGTGGLTGQNGYTF. For the CDR3, the DNA is TGCGCCAGCAGCTACTTCGGGACAGGGGGTTTGACGGGCCAGAATGGCTACACCTTC.

The chain couples TRBV15 to TRBJ2-2; TRBD2 matches 10 bases. The CDR3 covers 16 residues. CDR1 is LNHNV and CDR2 is YYDKDF in the germline V gene (reference sequence). The junction had 3 bases not matched to a gene; V was cut back by 3 bases and J by 2 bases. This CDR3 is CATSSSSGSNTGELFF. CDR3 DNA sequence: TGTGCCACCAGCAGTTCTAGCGGGAGTAACACCGGGGAGCTGTTTTTT.

The V and J genes are TRBV5-1 and TRBJ2-5, with D perhaps assigned TRBD1 or TRBD2 (5 bases each). Trimming removed 2 bases from V and 2 bases from J, with 13 bases in between. The CDR3 covers 15 residues. Germline loops: CDR1 SGHRS, CDR2 YFSETQ. CDR3 loop: CASSFLGGVQETQYF. CDR3 DNA: TGCGCCAGCAGCTTTCTTGGGGGTGTGCAAGAGACCCAGTACTTC. The full variable domain, its missing parts supplied by reference TRBV5-1 and TRBJ2-5, is KAGVTQTPRYLIKTRGQQVTLSCSPISGHRSVSWYQQTPGQGLQFLFEYFSETQRNKGNFPGRFSGRQFSNSRSEMNVSTLELGDSALYLCASSFLGGVQETQYFGPGTRLLVL.

CDR3 loop: CASRFRTGGNTEAFF. In nucleotides, the CDR3 is TGTGCAAGTCGTTTCCGGACAGGGGGGAACACTGAAGCTTTCTTT. This rearrangement joins TRBV12-2 to TRBJ1-1; the D call in the table, TRBD1, was not verified against the DNA. TRBV12-2 is a pseudogene segment. This CDR3 spans 15 amino acids.

The chain joins TRBV28 to TRBJ2-1; 14 nucleotides match TRBD2. In germline, CDR1 is MDHEN, CDR2 SYDVKM. The CDR3 has 16 residues. V gave up 5 bases and J gave up 10 bases; unmatched junction bases: 10. The chain's CDR3 is CASSPPGLAGVTEQFF. The CDR3 DNA sequence: TGTGCCAGCAGTCCGCCGGGACTAGCGGGAGTTACGGAGCAGTTCTTC.

The chain links TRBV28 to TRBJ2-3; no reliable D call. V lost 2 bases to trimming and J lost 4 bases, with 13 bases between them. Germline CDR1 and CDR2: MDHEN and SYDVKM. There are 15 residues in the CDR3. CDR3 in DNA: TGTGCCAGCAGTTTAGATTCCCGCGGCTCAGATACGCAGTATTTT. This sequence encodes CASSLDSRGSDTQYF.

The V gene is TRBV7-6, the J gene TRBJ1-2, with 7 bases matching TRBD1. CDR1 is SGHVS and CDR2 is FNYEAQ in the germline V gene. The CDR3 extends over 14 amino acids. V dropped 4 bases and J dropped 4; count of bases not matched to a gene: 6. CDR3 in amino acids: CASSSGRDSYGYTF. CDR3 bases: TGTGCCAGCAGCTCGGGTAGGGACAGCTATGGCTACACCTTC.

The genes are TRBV27 and TRBJ1-6, with 7 bases lining up with TRBD1. Germline-derived CDR1 and CDR2 are MNHEY and SMNVEV (reference sequence). CDR3 length: 15 residues. Losses at the gene ends were 7 bases for V and 9 bases for J; bases not matched to a gene: 12. The CDR3 here is CASTALGQKPSPLHF. The CDR3 nucleotides read TGTGCCAGCACCGCCCTGGGACAGAAGCCTTCACCCCTCCACTTT.

The chain uses TRBV2 and TRBJ2-3; 9 nucleotides agree with TRBD1. The germline V gene encodes CDR1 SNHLY and CDR2 FYNNEI. The CDR3 has 14 amino acids. The trim removed 6 bases at V and 4 bases at J, leaving 5 bases unmatched. The CDR3 region is CASSATGGADTQYF. DNA of the CDR3: TGTGCCAGCAGCGCAACAGGGGGCGCAGATACGCAGTATTTT. Variable domain in full (rest from reference TRBV2 and TRBJ2-3): EPEVTQTPSHQVTQMGQEVILRCVPISNHLYFYWYRQILGQKVEFLVSFYNNEISEKSEIFDDQFSVERPDGSNFTLKIRSTKLEDSAMYFCASSATGGADTQYFGPGTRLTVL.

The CDR3 reads CASGRRTVRGGELFF. The CDR3 nucleotides read TGTGCCAGCGGCCGGCGGACAGTTCGCGGCGGGGAGCTGTTTTTT. The chain employs TRBV6-1 and TRBJ2-2; D perhaps matches TRBD1 (6 bases). This CDR3 is built from 15 residues. V shed 8 bases and J shed 7 bases, with 20 bases lying between them. CDR1 is MNHNS, CDR2 SASEGT, per germline.

The gene calls are TRBV28 and TRBJ1-1, with TRBD1 as a possible D gene (6 bases). Germline values: CDR1 MDHEN, CDR2 SYDVKM. The CDR3 length is 16 residues. V lost 5 bases and J 0 bases, leaving 16 bases between the germline ends. As DNA, the CDR3 is TGTGCCAGCAGTCCATCGACAGGTCAGATGAACACTGAAGCTTTCTTT. It is translated as CASSPSTGQMNTEAFF.

The V gene is TRBV27, the J gene TRBJ1-5; no reliable D call. There are 15 residues in the CDR3. In germline, CDR1 is MNHEY, CDR2 SMNVEV (reference sequence). Trimming cost V 5 bases and J 4 bases, with 15 bases left between them. CDR3 DNA sequence: TGTGCCAGCAGTGGTGGGGAGGAGGTGAATCAGCCCCAGCATTTT. Residues: CASSGGEEVNQPQHF.

The V and J genes are TRBV28 and TRBJ2-5, with D possibly being TRBD2 (5 bases). The CDR3 contains 12 residues. V dropped 7 bases and J dropped 7 bases, with 13 bases sitting between them. Germline lookup yields CDR1 MDHEN and CDR2 SYDVKM. The chain's CDR3 is CASTLNEGTQYF. Here the CDR3 DNA reads TGTGCCAGCACCCTGAACGAGGGGACCCAGTACTTC.